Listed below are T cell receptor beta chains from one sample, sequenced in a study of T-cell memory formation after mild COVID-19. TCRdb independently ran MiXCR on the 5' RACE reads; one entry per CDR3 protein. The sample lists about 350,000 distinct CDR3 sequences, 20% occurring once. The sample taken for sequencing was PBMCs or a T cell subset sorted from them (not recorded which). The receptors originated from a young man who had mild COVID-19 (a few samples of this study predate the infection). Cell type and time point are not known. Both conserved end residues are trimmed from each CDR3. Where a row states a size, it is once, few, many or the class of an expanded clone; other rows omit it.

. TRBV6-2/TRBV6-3 ASSSPGGGAYNEQF
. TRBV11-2 ASSPDRRSATIY
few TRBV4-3 ASSPQGAYEKLF
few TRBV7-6 ASSLNRDYNEQF
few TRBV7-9 ASSLALAGTYNEQF
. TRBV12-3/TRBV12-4 ASSFQGSGKTQY
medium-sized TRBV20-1 SARDLTTSYNEQF
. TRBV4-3 ASSQLRTGTYEQY
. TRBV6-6 ASNQGLLNEQF
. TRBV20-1 SASRSSNQPQH
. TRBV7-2 ASSLNGGGAPDTQY
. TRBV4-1 ASSPLPHTGELF
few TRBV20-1 SASGWGRSTEAF
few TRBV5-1 ASSPAGGWDTQY
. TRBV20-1 SATRASGSTDTQY
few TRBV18 ASSGASSYNSPLH
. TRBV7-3 ASSLTGLAANTGELF
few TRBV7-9 ASSLELSWGEQY
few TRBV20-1 SASPVAASDEKLF
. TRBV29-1 SVEGQGVTNTEAF
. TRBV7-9 ASSRGDYAGNQPQH
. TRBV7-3 ASSYAGQETQY
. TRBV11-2 ASTEPGTILRTQY
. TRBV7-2 ASSLGSGTIYEQY
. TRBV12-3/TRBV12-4 ASRYPSSGGYNEQF
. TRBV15 ATSSQTGTVGNTIY
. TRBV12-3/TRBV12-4 ASSSPGGRYGYT
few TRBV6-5 ASSYRQVNTEAF
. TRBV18 ASSPPSSLFSGNTIY
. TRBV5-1 ASSLGGTVNNEQF
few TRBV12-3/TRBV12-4 ASSSMAGHGYT
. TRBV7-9 ASSTGTSQPQH
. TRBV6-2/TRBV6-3 ASSFGQGSYEQY
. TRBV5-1 ASSSASGGETQY
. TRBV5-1 ASSQTPGRDSSYNEQF
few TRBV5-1 ASSLALSGNTIY
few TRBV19 ASSIPLPGAQPQH
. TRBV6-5 ASSYSRGDTEAF
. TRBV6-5 ASSSTTGDRTDTQY
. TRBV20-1 SAAGTAYNEQF
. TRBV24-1 ATSDGRNTEAF
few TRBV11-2 ASSSGPSAPYEQY
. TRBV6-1 ASSVQENYGYT
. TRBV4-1 ASSQVQSNQPQH
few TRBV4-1 ASSYLPGLAGAHTGELF
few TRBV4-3 ASSQELYYGYT
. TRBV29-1 SVGRGEEETQY
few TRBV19 ASSIETGGNRPQH
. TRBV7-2 ASSFPTGGDGYT
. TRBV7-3 ASSTSGGTEAF